This T cell receptor beta chain is from a study of cytomegalovirus exposure and HLA in healthy donors. General study results and limits: CMV serostatus was the only immune exposure information that was available. Across HLA loci, a later analysis found differing TCR association rates, with DRB1 most and HLA-C fewest. The likely origin of a cluster of highly shared sequence variants was a sequencing artifact.

Every donor was a healthy person donating bone marrow. The CDR3 is made up of 16 amino acids. Germline CDR1 and CDR2: MGHDK and SYGVNS. The V and J ends lost 7 bases and 6 bases, in that order; junction bases with no gene match: 14. PCR involved 60 Vbeta and 13 Jbeta primers. Generated by immunoSEQ multiplex PCR, the TCRdb table keeps only in-frame clones and is missing some. This listing includes about 200,000 clones. Comments on this clone: Its target is unknown.

The TCR comes from a boy between 5 and 17 years old in good health and CMV-seronegative. The genes are TRBV25-1 and TRBJ2-7; 11 bases are shared with TRBD1. The specimen was PBMCs. In DNA form, the CDR3 reads TGTGCCAGCACCCGGGGACAGGGGGAGTATGGCTCCGAGCAGTACTTC. The encoded protein is CASTRGQGEYGSEQYF.